This entry concerns a single TCR beta chain. Its antigen is as yet unknown. The data derive from a study of cytomegalovirus exposure and HLA in healthy donors. Notes on the study in general: Generally TCR sequences proved uncommon, though certain public TCRs appeared in numerous donors. According to a subsequent analysis, TCR clusters identified in the first cohort showed a tendency to co-occur across the approximately 130 validation repertoires.

Clones were sequenced by immunoSEQ multiplex PCR, and TCRdb holds only the in-frame ones, with some missing. The sample lists fewer than 130,000 clones, approximately 90% occurring once. The V and J ends lost 5 bases and 4 bases, in that order; junction bases with no gene match: 10. The CDR3 covers 15 residues. Germline V gene sequence: CDR1 KGHSH, CDR2 LQKENI. The rearrangement uses TRBV18 and TRBJ1-2; 7 positions match TRBD1. The sequence came from a woman younger than 45 in good health and CMV-seropositive. Sample: PBMCs. DNA for the CDR3: TGTGCCAGCTCAATGATTGAGGGGGCGAGCTATGGCTACACCTTC. Translation: CASSMIEGASYGYTF. Full variable domain (remainder filled in from reference TRBV18 and TRBJ1-2): NAGVMQNPRHLVRRRGQEARLRCSPMKGHSHVYWYRQLPEEGLKFMVYLQKENIIDESGMPKERFSAEFPKEGPSILRIQQVVRGDSAAYFCASSMIEGASYGYTFGSGTRLTVV.